At least ten counts were recorded for the clone carrying this TCR beta chain. Clinicians diagnosed patients from clinical symptoms, serum thyroxine and TRAb, thyroid ultrasound and orbital computed tomography. The sample comes from a study of T cells in Graves' hyperthyroidism and ophthalmopathy. The CDR3 is made up of 13 amino acids. Trimming stripped 4 bases from V and 4 bases from J, with 10 bases between. Looked up from germline, CDR1 is LGHNA and CDR2 is YNFKEQ. What was amplified from RNA transcripts were TCR beta CDR3 regions. HTBI primers were the set used in a first-round RT-PCR of the TCR CDR3. TCRdb processed the multiplex PCR reads anew with MiXCR; each CDR3 protein has one entry. The sample has fewer than 650,000 distinct CDR3 sequences, about 15% seen once.

This chain connects TRBV4-2 to TRBJ1-2, with D unclear. Input material: blood. This TCR derives from a woman in her 40s with Graves' ophthalmopathy. The CDR3 DNA follows: TGTGCCAGCAGCCTTGGGATAAGCTATGGCTACACCTTC. Amino acids: CASSLGISYGYTF.